A selection of T cell receptor beta chains follows, all from one sample in a study of blood T cell repertoires in COVID-19. Assay used: immunoSEQ multiplex PCR; TCRdb lists only in-frame clones, some missing. The data show roughly 64,000 clones, with more than 65% seen just once and about 6% held by the top ten. The sequencing input was peripheral blood. These TCRs come from a woman aged 60-75 years with acute or convalescent COVID-19. Both conserved end residues are part of each CDR3.

CDR3 protein: CASSYSVRGPTGELFF
J gene: TRBJ2-2
V gene: TRBV6-5

CDR3 protein: CASSLSTGMGYGYTF
J gene: TRBJ1-2
V gene: TRBV5-1

CDR3 protein: CASSKGTGFTEAFF
J gene: TRBJ1-1
V gene: TRBV5-1

CDR3 protein: CASSEGQGAAVSPLHF
J gene: TRBJ1-6
V gene: TRBV6-1

CDR3 protein: CASSYGQGRGGYTF
J gene: TRBJ1-2
V gene: TRBV5-1

CDR3 protein: CASRGLGNEKLFF
J gene: TRBJ1-4
V gene: TRBV27

CDR3 protein: CATSRLQGAPKGYTF
J gene: TRBJ1-2
V gene: TRBV15

CDR3 protein: CASSGDRTNYGYTF
J gene: TRBJ1-2
V gene: TRBV2

CDR3 protein: CASSRSDRGLYEQYF
J gene: TRBJ2-7
V gene: TRBV4-1

CDR3 protein: CASSERTGVGPNEKLFF
J gene: TRBJ1-4
V gene: TRBV6-1